This TCR beta chain was profiled in a study of blood T cell repertoires in COVID-19. About the study: Acute-phase and convalescent COVID-19 samples originated in the United States, Italy and Spain. PBMCs, B-cell-depleted T cells, or T cells were the source of the cDNA or gDNA that made up the material.

V was shortened by 0 bases and J by 7 bases, with 5 bases between the two germline ends. Germline loops: CDR1 SGHDT, CDR2 YYEEEE. There are 12 residues in the CDR3. Original data processing: Amplifying reference gene primers gave estimates of nucleated cell counts. Profiled with immunoSEQ multiplex PCR; TCRdb holds only in-frame clones, not every one. V, J and clone size were drawn from that table, and D and trimming were deduced from the DNA. The table records a few hundred thousand clones, around 85% of them present only once. This clonotype was sampled from a woman aged 18 to 35 with acute or convalescent COVID-19. The specimen sequenced was peripheral blood. This sequence joins TRBV5-6 and TRBJ2-1, with D hard to call. CDR3: CASSLVPNEQFF. CDR3 nucleotides: TGTGCCAGCAGCTTGGTTCCGAATGAGCAGTTCTTC.